The sequence of this T cell receptor beta chain was determined in a study of Tregs in tolerant kidney transplant recipients. This table comes from immunoSEQ multiplex PCR, and its TCRdb copy is limited to in-frame clones, with some not included. The data hold about 240,000 clones, with roughly 84% observed a single time. Trimming stripped 3 bases from V and 4 bases from J, with 3 bases between. The CDR3 runs to 11 residues. Germline lookup yields CDR1 SNHLY and CDR2 FYNNEI. The sequence came from a human donor in good health. The material sequenced was CD4+ T cells from blood. The chain employs TRBV2 and TRBJ1-1; no reliable D call. The CDR3 sequence: CASSDLTEAFF. CDR3 DNA: TGTGCCAGCAGTGACCTCACTGAAGCTTTCTTT.